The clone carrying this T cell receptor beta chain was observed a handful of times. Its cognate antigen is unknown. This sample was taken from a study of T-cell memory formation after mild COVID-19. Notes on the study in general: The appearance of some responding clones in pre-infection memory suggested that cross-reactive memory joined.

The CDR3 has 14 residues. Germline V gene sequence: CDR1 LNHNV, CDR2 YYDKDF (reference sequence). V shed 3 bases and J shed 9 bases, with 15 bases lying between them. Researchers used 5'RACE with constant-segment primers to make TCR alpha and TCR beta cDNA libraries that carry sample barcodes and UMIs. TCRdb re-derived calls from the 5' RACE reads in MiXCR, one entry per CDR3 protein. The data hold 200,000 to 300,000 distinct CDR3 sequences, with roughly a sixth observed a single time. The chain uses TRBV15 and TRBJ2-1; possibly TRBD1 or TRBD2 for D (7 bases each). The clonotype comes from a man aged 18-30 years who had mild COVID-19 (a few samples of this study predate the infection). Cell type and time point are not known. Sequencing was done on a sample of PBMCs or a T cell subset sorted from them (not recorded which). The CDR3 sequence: CATSSQGGDTEQFF. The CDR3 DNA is TGTGCCACCAGCAGCCAGGGGGGGGATACTGAGCAGTTCTTC.